This TCR beta chain was retrieved from a study of blood T cell repertoires in COVID-19. This CDR3 contains 15 residues. After removal of 1 base from V and 2 bases from J, the junction contained 2 bases not matched to a gene. Germline loops: CDR1 MDHEN, CDR2 SYDVKM. Sequencing was performed with immunoSEQ multiplex PCR; in TCRdb, only in-frame clones are kept and a portion is missing. The repertoire holds approximately 170,000 clones, with roughly 80% as singletons. The receptor was isolated from a human donor with acute or convalescent COVID-19. The donor label of this sample is uncertain. This sequence joins TRBV28 and TRBJ2-7, with 10 positions matching TRBD1. Sample: peripheral blood. The CDR3, as DNA: TGTGCCAGCAGTTTATTAGGACAGGGGGCCTACGAGCAGTACTTC. Protein: CASSLLGQGAYEQYF.